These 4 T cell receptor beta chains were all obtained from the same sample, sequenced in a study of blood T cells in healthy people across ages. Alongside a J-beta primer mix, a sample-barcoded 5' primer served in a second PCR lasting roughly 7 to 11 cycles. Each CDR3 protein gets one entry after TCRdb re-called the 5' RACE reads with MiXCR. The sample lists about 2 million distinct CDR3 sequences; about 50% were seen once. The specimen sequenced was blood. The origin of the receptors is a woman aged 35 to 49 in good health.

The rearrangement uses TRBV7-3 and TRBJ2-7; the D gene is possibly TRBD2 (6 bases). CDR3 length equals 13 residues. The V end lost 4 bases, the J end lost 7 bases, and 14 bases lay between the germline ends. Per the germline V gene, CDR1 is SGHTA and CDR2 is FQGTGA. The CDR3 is CASSSLGGGEQYF. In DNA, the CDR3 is TGTGCCAGCAGCTCCCTCGGGGGTGGGGAGCAGTACTTC.

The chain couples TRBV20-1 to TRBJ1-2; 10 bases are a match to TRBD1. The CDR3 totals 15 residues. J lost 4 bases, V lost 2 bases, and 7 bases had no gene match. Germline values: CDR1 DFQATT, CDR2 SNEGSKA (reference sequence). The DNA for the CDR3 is TGCAGTGCTAGATGGTTCGACAGGGGGCGCTATGGCTACACCTTC. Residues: CSARWFDRGRYGYTF.

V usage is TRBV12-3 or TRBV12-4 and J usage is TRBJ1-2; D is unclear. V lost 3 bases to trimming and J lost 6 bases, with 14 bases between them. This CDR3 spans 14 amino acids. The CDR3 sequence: CASSFGEADHGYTF. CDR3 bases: TGTGCCAGCAGTTTTGGGGAGGCGGACCATGGCTACACCTTC.

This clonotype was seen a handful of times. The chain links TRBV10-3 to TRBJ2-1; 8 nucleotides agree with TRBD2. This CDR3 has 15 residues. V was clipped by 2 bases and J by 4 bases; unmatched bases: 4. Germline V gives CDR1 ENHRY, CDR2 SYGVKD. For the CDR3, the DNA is TGTGCCATCAGTGAGCCTACTAGCGGATACAATGAGCAGTTCTTC. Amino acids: CAISEPTSGYNEQFF.